This T cell receptor (beta chain) was sequenced for a study of T cells in tuberculosis. This CDR3 comprises 13 residues. Per the germline V gene, CDR1 is SNHLY and CDR2 is FYNNEI. The trim removed 8 bases at V and 2 bases at J, leaving 2 bases unmatched. Produced via immunoSEQ multiplex PCR; TCRdb's table is partial and in-frame only. The sample consists of about 29,000 clones, approximately 95% of them appearing once. The chain joins TRBV2 to TRBJ1-2; 10 bases line up with TRBD1. The receptor's source is a donor between 10 and 35 years old with latent tuberculosis or without tuberculosis infection. Material for sequencing was PBMCs. The CDR3 DNA reads as TGTGCCAGCGACAGGGGGCTGAACTATGGCTACACCTTC. This encodes CASDRGLNYGYTF.